The present T cell receptor (beta chain) was sequenced within a study of T cells in Graves' hyperthyroidism and ophthalmopathy. This clonotype was seen at least ten times. TCR beta CDR3 region amplification was performed from RNA transcripts. Researchers ran a first-round RT-PCR on the TCR CDR3 using the HTBI primer set. In TCRdb, the multiplex PCR reads were re-called with MiXCR into one record per CDR3 protein. The table records over 300,000 distinct CDR3 sequences, 14% of them present only once. The V end was cut by 3 bases, the J end by 3 bases, with 3 bases between. Germline lookup yields CDR1 SGHRS and CDR2 YFSETQ. CDR3 size: 11 residues.

J is TRBJ1-1 and V is TRBV5-1; D is unresolved. Sequencing input: blood. This sequence originates from a woman aged 60 to 75 with Graves' hyperthyroidism. CDR3 amino acids: CASSSDTEAFF. CDR3 DNA: TGCGCCAGCAGCTCCGACACTGAAGCTTTCTTT. Complete variable domain (other parts from reference TRBV5-1 and TRBJ1-1): KAGVTQTPRYLIKTRGQQVTLSCSPISGHRSVSWYQQTPGQGLQFLFEYFSETQRNKGNFPGRFSGRQFSNSRSEMNVSTLELGDSALYLCASSSDTEAFFGQGTRLTVV.